This T cell receptor beta chain emerged from a study of T-cell reconstitution after alpha-beta-depleted transplantation in children. This clonotype was picked up many times. Its cognate antigen is unknown. Study-wide results and caveats: Hyperexpanded clones declined; after one year, newly produced T cells mostly supplied diversity. Reportedly, roughly two months post-transplant, alpha-beta T cells arose from several hundred expanded graft clones.

As it was prepared, the TCRbeta library received unique molecular identifiers. One entry per CDR3 protein, called by TCRdb with MiXCR from the PCR reads. The sample shows under 300,000 distinct CDR3 sequences, 11% of them seen only once. This receptor was identified in a male patient aged 2-10 years who had a stem cell transplant for chronic granulomatous disease, so the T cells may come from the graft donor. Sample: peripheral blood, taken 180 days after TCRalphabeta/CD19-depleted stem cell transplant.

CDR3 sequence: CATSGWKGSTDTQYF. The CDR3 bases are TGTGCCACCAGCGGGTGGAAGGGGTCCACAGATACGCAGTATTTT. The rearrangement uses TRBV15 and TRBJ2-3; D possibly corresponds to TRBD1 (5 bases). CDR1 and CDR2 from the germline V gene are LNHNV and YYDKDF (reference sequence). The CDR3 extends over 15 amino acids. Between the trimmed V and J ends, which lost 5 bases and 2 bases, there was a span of 14 bases.